The 29 T cell receptor beta chains in this list originate from one sample, sequenced in a study of shared clonotypes between healthy human individuals. Naive CD8 cells lacked CD45RO, underwent positive selection for CCR7 and left out terminally differentiated effector memory CD45RA+ cells. Clones were sequenced by immunoSEQ multiplex PCR, and TCRdb holds only the in-frame ones, with some missing. The sample lists about 1,900,000 clones, about 95% occurring once. Specimen: naive CD8+ T cells sorted from blood. The receptors shown here come from a man between 18 and 35 years old in good health.

The CDR3 spells CASSPLPGPEQYF. Here the CDR3 DNA reads TGTGCCAGCAGTCCCCTTCCAGGCCCCGAGCAGTACTTC. J is TRBJ2-7 and V is TRBV27; no reliable D call. The CDR3 has 13 amino acids. CDR1 is MNHEY and CDR2 is SMNVEV in the germline V gene (reference sequence). With 5 bases removed from V and 6 bases from J, the gap between germline ends came to 14 bases.

The table lists this clone with a count of one. The V and J genes are TRBV5-4 and TRBJ2-4; D gene ambiguous. V dropped 4 bases and J dropped 3 bases, with 8 bases sitting between them. CDR3 size: 13 residues. Germline CDR1 and CDR2: SGHNT and YYREEE (reference sequence). CDR3: CASSGLDKNIQYF. CDR3 nucleotide sequence: TGTGCCAGCAGCGGGTTAGACAAAAACATTCAGTACTTC.

The V gene is TRBV7-9, the J gene TRBJ2-1, with TRBD2 matching 11 bases. V trimming: 1 base; J trimming: 7 bases; junction bases outside the gene matches: 15. The CDR3 loop spans 19 amino acids. The germline V gene encodes CDR1 SEHNR and CDR2 FQNEAQ (reference sequence). This chain's CDR3 is CASSLGLGGSGRAENEQFF. The CDR3 nucleotides read TGTGCCAGCAGCTTAGGCCTAGGCGGTAGCGGGAGGGCGGAGAATGAGCAGTTCTTC. The full variable domain, its missing parts supplied by reference TRBV7-9 and TRBJ2-1, is DTGVSQNPRHKITKRGQNVTFRCDPISEHNRLYWYRQTLGQGPEFLTYFQNEAQLEKSRLLSDRFSAERPKGSFSTLEIQRTEQGDSAMYLCASSLGLGGSGRAENEQFFGPGTRLTVL.

The chain uses TRBV30 and TRBJ2-5, with 8 bases fitting TRBD2. Per the germline V gene, CDR1 is GTSNPN and CDR2 is SVGIG (reference sequence). With 4 bases clipped from V and 5 bases from J, the junction kept 9 bases outside the gene matches. This CDR3 spans 14 amino acids. The CDR3 protein is CAWTVGGGWETQYF. Written as DNA, the CDR3 is TGTGCCTGGACCGTCGGGGGGGGATGGGAGACCCAGTACTTC.

The J gene is TRBJ2-2, the V gene TRBV29-1; 8 positions agree with TRBD1. The CDR3 length is 14 residues. Germline V gene data show CDR1 as SQVTM and CDR2 as ANQGSEA. The junction had 10 bases not matched to a gene; V was cut back by 7 bases and J by 6 bases. This CDR3 reads CSAQDRVSAGELFF. The CDR3 DNA sequence: TGCAGCGCCCAGGACAGGGTTAGCGCCGGGGAGCTGTTTTTT.

This chain connects TRBV7-9 to TRBJ1-6; D remains ambiguous. Germline CDR1 is SEHNR and CDR2 is FQNEAQ (reference sequence). The CDR3 length is 14 residues. Trimming removed 4 bases at V and 7 bases at J, with 11 bases between. This chain's CDR3 is CASSSTEGNSPLHF. The DNA of the CDR3 is TGTGCCAGCAGCTCCACAGAGGGAAATTCACCCCTCCACTTT.

This clone ranks as medium-sized. The J gene is TRBJ1-6, the V gene TRBV2; possible D gene TRBD1, 5 bases. Trimming left V 10 bases short and J 0 bases short, with 25 bases between. There are 19 residues in the CDR3. Germline assignment: CDR1 SNHLY and CDR2 FYNNEI. CDR3 loop: CAMGEDGTVISSYNSPLHF. The DNA of the CDR3 is TGTGCCATGGGGGAAGACGGCACCGTTATTAGCTCCTATAATTCACCCCTCCACTTT. The entire variable domain, with the rest obtained from reference TRBV2 and TRBJ1-6, is as follows: EPEVTQTPSHQVTQMGQEVILRCVPISNHLYFYWYRQILGQKVEFLVSFYNNEISEKSEIFDDQFSVERPDGSNFTLKIRSTKLEDSAMYFCAMGEDGTVISSYNSPLHFGNGTRLTVT.

This chain joins TRBV27 and TRBJ2-7; tentatively, D is TRBD2 (6 bases). CDR1 and CDR2 from the germline V gene are MNHEY and SMNVEV (reference sequence). This CDR3 contains 18 residues. The V end lost 4 bases, the J end lost 2 bases, and 24 bases lay between the germline ends. The DNA for the CDR3 is TGTGCCAGCAGTTCGGCGGGATTTGAGGCAACAAAAACCTACGAGCAGTACTTC. Translating it yields CASSSAGFEATKTYEQYF.

To note about this clone: Distinct nucleotide sequences in the sample also encode this CDR3. V and J are TRBV9 and TRBJ2-1, with TRBD2 matching over 11 bases. CDR1 and CDR2 (germline): SGDLS, YYNGEE. The CDR3 totals 15 residues. Unmatched junction bases numbered 4, after V lost 0 bases and J lost 8 bases. The CDR3 coding sequence is TGTGCCAGCAGCGTAGGACTAGCGGGGATACATGAGCAGTTCTTC. Amino acids: CASSVGLAGIHEQFF.

CDR3 DNA sequence: TGTGCCAGCAGCCCCGAGGGCGGGGGGGCCCTGACCCAGTACTTC. This translates into CASSPEGGGALTQYF. The J gene is TRBJ2-5, the V gene TRBV9; 9 nucleotides agree with TRBD2. The CDR3 consists of 15 residues. Trimming at V came to 4 bases and at J to 7 bases, leaving 11 bases not matched to a gene. Germline V lookup: CDR1 SGDLS, CDR2 YYNGEE.

The V gene is TRBV4-3, the J gene TRBJ2-3; D may match TRBD1 or TRBD2 (6 bases each). This CDR3 is 16 amino acids long. The V end lost 3 bases, the J end lost 4 bases, and 17 bases lay between the germline ends. Germline values: CDR1 LGHNA, CDR2 YSLEER. CDR3 nucleotides: TGCGCCAGCAGCCAGGGTAGGGGGGATCCGTCAGATACGCAGTATTTT. Its protein product is CASSQGRGDPSDTQYF.

J is TRBJ1-3 and V is TRBV6-5; D is perhaps TRBD1 (5 bases). The CDR3 is made up of 15 amino acids. In germline, CDR1 is MNHEY, CDR2 SVGAGI. V shed 2 bases and J shed 1 base, with 9 bases lying between them. CDR3 in DNA: TGTGCCAGCAGTTACGAGGGGTCTTCTGGAAACACCATATATTTT. Amino acids: CASSYEGSSGNTIYF.

The count of this clone is one. The chain carries TRBV15 and TRBJ2-5, with D possibly being TRBD1 (6 bases). The V gene's germline CDR1 is LNHNV and CDR2 YYDKDF (reference sequence). The CDR3 contains 14 residues. Trimming stripped 8 bases from V and 4 bases from J, with 17 bases between. CDR3 region: CATEWTQGGETQYF. CDR3 sequence (DNA): TGTGCCACCGAGTGGACTCAAGGGGGAGAGACCCAGTACTTC.

The gene calls are TRBV11-2 and TRBJ1-2, with 7 bases identical to TRBD1. Germline CDR1 SGHAT, CDR2 FQNNGV. Trimming removed 1 base from V and 4 bases from J; junction bases left unmatched: 6. The CDR3 has 15 residues. CDR3 sequence (DNA): TGTGCCAGCAGCTTAGTCCCCACAGGGGCCTATGGCTACACCTTC. Its protein product is CASSLVPTGAYGYTF.

CDR3 amino acids: CASRPPGLEGYTF. The CDR3 nucleotides read TGCGCCAGCAGACCCCCGGGGTTGGAAGGCTACACCTTC. The chain employs TRBV5-1 and TRBJ1-2; D is unresolved. V lost 5 bases and J lost 8, with 16 bases in between. Germline lookup yields CDR1 SGHRS and CDR2 YFSETQ. The CDR3 totals 13 residues.

As regards this clone: Other DNA sequences in the sample encode the same CDR3. This rearrangement joins TRBV25-1 to TRBJ2-7; D is unclear. V lost 3 bases and J 0 bases, leaving 0 bases between the germline ends. The germline CDR1 and CDR2 sequences are MGHDK and SYGVNS. This CDR3 is 11 amino acids long. The CDR3, as DNA: TGTGCCAGCAGTGACTCCTACGAGCAGTACTTC. It is translated as CASSDSYEQYF.

The chain combines TRBV6-4 with TRBJ1-1, with TRBD1 identical over 7 bases. CDR1 is MRHNA and CDR2 is SNTAGT in the germline V gene. The CDR3 is made up of 13 amino acids. Unmatched junction bases numbered 13, after V lost 11 bases and J lost 7 bases. The CDR3 protein is CARQGAPHNEAFF. In nucleotides, the CDR3 is TGTGCCCGACAGGGCGCCCCCCACAATGAAGCTTTCTTT.

The rearrangement links TRBV4-1 to TRBJ2-5; D not resolved. CDR3 length: 14 residues. Deletions cut 2 bases from V and 5 bases from J, with 12 bases between. Per germline, CDR1 MGHRA and CDR2 YSYEKL. The CDR3 bases are TGCGCCAGCAGCCAAAACATAGATGCGGAGACCCAGTACTTC. It codes for CASSQNIDAETQYF.

The chain combines TRBV14 with TRBJ1-1; possible D gene TRBD1, 6 bases. V was cut by 4 bases and J by 3 bases, with 12 bases left in between. Looked up from germline, CDR1 is SGHDN and CDR2 is FVKESK. The CDR3 is made up of 14 amino acids. CDR3 DNA sequence: TGTGCCAGCAGCCCCGACAGGAAATACACTGAAGCTTTCTTT. The encoded protein is CASSPDRKYTEAFF.

The V and J genes are TRBV4-1 and TRBJ1-4; D unclear. The CDR3 length is 17 residues. CDR1 and CDR2 (germline): MGHRA, YSYEKL. Trimming shortened V by 4 bases and J by 3 bases, and 18 bases separated the two germline ends. CDR3 DNA: TGCGCCAGCAGCCTATTACACCCGACGGCTGCTAATGAAAAACTGTTTTTT. Amino acids: CASSLLHPTAANEKLFF.

The rearrangement links TRBV11-2 to TRBJ2-7; perhaps TRBD2 as D (5 bases). From germline, CDR1 is SGHAT and CDR2 FQNNGV. The CDR3 extends over 15 amino acids. Trimming removed 0 bases from V and 7 bases from J, with 16 bases in between. This CDR3 reads CASSLEQTTRWEQYF. CDR3 bases: TGTGCCAGCAGCTTAGAACAGACTACCCGCTGGGAGCAGTACTTC.

J is TRBJ2-3 and V is TRBV4-1; a possible D gene is TRBD1 (5 bases). Trimming took off 1 base at V and 2 bases at J, with 16 bases between the two ends. CDR1 and CDR2 from the germline V gene are MGHRA and YSYEKL. The CDR3 extends over 17 amino acids. This CDR3 is CASSQGPGAPNTDTQYF. The CDR3 nucleotides read TGCGCCAGCAGCCAAGGACCTGGGGCCCCAAACACAGATACGCAGTATTTT.

The chain employs TRBV29-1 and TRBJ2-1, with a possible D match to TRBD2 (6 bases). Germline V gene sequence: CDR1 SQVTM, CDR2 ANQGSEA. This CDR3 is built from 14 residues. V lost 3 bases and J lost 1, with 10 bases in between. This chain's CDR3 is CSVDGGRSYNEQFF. CDR3 sequence (DNA): TGCAGCGTTGACGGGGGACGTTCCTACAATGAGCAGTTCTTC.

V gene TRBV7-9 combines with J gene TRBJ2-7, with D perhaps assigned TRBD1 or TRBD2 (6 bases each). Trimming removed 0 bases at V and 3 bases at J, with 15 bases between. Germline V gives CDR1 SEHNR, CDR2 FQNEAQ (reference sequence). The CDR3 has 16 residues. The CDR3 coding sequence is TGTGCCAGCAGCTTAGCGGGCGGGACAACGAACTACGAGCAGTACTTC. It yields the protein CASSLAGGTTNYEQYF.

The rearrangement uses TRBV6-5 and TRBJ2-7; 9 bases map to TRBD1. With V trimmed by 8 bases and J by 2 bases, 1 base remained unmatched. The CDR3 consists of 12 residues. From germline, CDR1 is MNHEY and CDR2 SVGAGI. CDR3 sequence: CASGQGTYEQYF. DNA for the CDR3: TGTGCCAGCGGACAGGGGACCTACGAGCAGTACTTC.

The CDR3 is CASSFLLPFGTHEGSYTF. The CDR3, as DNA: TGTGCCAGCAGCTTCCTATTACCCTTCGGGACCCACGAGGGAAGCTACACCTTC. This chain joins TRBV7-2 and TRBJ1-2; D possibly corresponds to TRBD1 (5 bases). Looked up from germline, CDR1 is SGHTA and CDR2 is FQGNSA. There are 18 residues in the CDR3. Trimming shortened V by 3 bases and J by 9 bases, and 29 bases separated the two germline ends.

The J gene is TRBJ1-2, the V gene TRBV14; a possible D gene is TRBD1 (5 bases). CDR1 and CDR2 from the germline V gene are SGHDN and FVKESK. V shed 4 bases and J shed 4 bases, with 10 bases lying between them. The CDR3 covers 13 residues. CDR3 sequence reads: CASSPLQGYGYTF. In nucleotides, the CDR3 is TGTGCCAGCAGCCCCCTTCAGGGCTATGGCTACACCTTC.

CDR3 loop: CASSSGHYEQYF. CDR3 sequence (DNA): TGTGCCAGCAGCTCGGGACACTACGAGCAGTACTTC. This chain links TRBV7-9 with TRBJ2-7; D might be TRBD1 (6 bases). Germline-derived CDR1 and CDR2 are SEHNR and FQNEAQ (reference sequence). CDR3 size: 12 residues. Trimming pared 4 bases from V and 3 bases from J, leaving 7 bases between.

This chain joins TRBV15 and TRBJ2-2; D ambiguous. Looked up from germline, CDR1 is LNHNV and CDR2 is YYDKDF (reference sequence). V gave up 2 bases and J gave up 6 bases, with 7 bases separating them. The CDR3 extends over 13 amino acids. The CDR3 nucleotides are TGTGCCACCAGCAGACTAATTGCCGGGGAGCTGTTTTTT. Translating it yields CATSRLIAGELFF.